The next 29 T cell receptor beta chains were all read from a single sample in a study of identical twins. MiXCR, run by TCRdb on the 5' RACE reads, gives a single entry per CDR3 protein. The sample lists about 240,000 distinct CDR3 sequences; under 12% were seen once. The sample comprised memory T cells sorted from blood. These receptors all stem from a man in his forties or fifties in good health.

The table lists this clonotype with many counts. V usage is TRBV3-1 and J usage is TRBJ2-1; 8 bases align to TRBD2. This CDR3 is 14 amino acids long. The junction had 5 bases not matched to a gene; V was cut back by 2 bases and J by 8 bases. CDR1 and CDR2 from the germline V gene are LGHDT and YNNKEL (reference sequence). CDR3 DNA sequence: TGTGCCAGCAGCCAACGGGGACTAGTATATGAGCAGTTCTTC. Residues: CASSQRGLVYEQFF.

The V and J genes are TRBV12-5 and TRBJ1-1; 8 bases are shared with TRBD1. Germline V gene data show CDR1 as LGHNT and CDR2 as FRNRAP. The CDR3 is 16 residues long. J gave up 4 bases and V 5 bases, and 12 bases lay outside the gene matches. The CDR3, as DNA: TGTGCTAGTGGTCCGGACAGGGCTCCTTGGGGCACTGAAGCTTTCTTT. Translation gives CASGPDRAPWGTEAFF.

The V call is TRBV20-1, the J call TRBJ2-7; D not resolved. The germline gives CDR1 DFQATT, CDR2 SNEGSKA (reference sequence). The CDR3 loop spans 14 amino acids. Trimming took off 5 bases at V and 5 bases at J, with 19 bases between the two ends. DNA of the CDR3: TGCAGTGCTCGCTCTAGGACGTCATCCGACGAGCAGTACTTC. Protein: CSARSRTSSDEQYF.

The rearrangement joins TRBV24-1 to TRBJ2-3, with D perhaps TRBD1 or TRBD2 (5 bases each). The germline V gene has CDR1 KGHDR and CDR2 SFDVKD. The CDR3 extends over 15 amino acids. Trimming removed 1 base at V and 0 bases at J, with 7 bases between. CDR3 loop: CATSDFRDSTDTQYF. The CDR3 DNA is TGTGCCACCAGTGATTTTAGGGACAGCACAGATACGCAGTATTTT.

The rearrangement links TRBV12-3 or TRBV12-4 to TRBJ2-3; TRBD1 or TRBD2 may be the D gene (5 bases each). There are 15 residues in the CDR3. V lost 4 bases, J lost 10 bases, and 21 bases lay in between. CDR3 protein: CASSSSGGRGRAQYF. The CDR3 DNA sequence: TGTGCCAGCAGTTCGTCGGGTGGTAGGGGACGAGCGCAGTATTTT.

This clonotype came up many times. The V gene is TRBV12-3 or TRBV12-4, the J gene TRBJ2-7, with 13 bases fitting TRBD2. J lost 6 bases, V lost 5 bases, and 1 base had no gene match. The CDR3 loop spans 13 amino acids. CDR3 coding DNA: TGTGCCAGCAGTGGGACTAGCGGGATCGAGCAGTACTTC. Translated: CASSGTSGIEQYF.

This clonotype was counted between two and nine times. The chain combines TRBV9 with TRBJ2-3; 15 nucleotides match TRBD2. The CDR3 has 19 amino acids. Germline trimming cut 0 bases from V and 0 bases from J; bases unmatched to any gene: 5. Germline loops: CDR1 SGDLS, CDR2 YYNGEE. Here the CDR3 reads CASSVGGLAGGLSTDTQYF. The CDR3 DNA is TGTGCCAGCAGCGTAGGGGGACTAGCGGGAGGTTTAAGCACAGATACGCAGTATTTT.

This clonotype has ten or more counts. The chain is built from TRBV20-1 and TRBJ2-3, with a weak D call TRBD1 (5 bases). Germline V lookup: CDR1 DFQATT, CDR2 SNEGSKA (reference sequence). V gave up 6 bases and J gave up 3 bases, with 22 bases separating them. The CDR3 consists of 16 residues. CDR3 residues: CSATPARQGLTDTQYF. As DNA, the CDR3 is TGCAGTGCCACCCCGGCCCGGCAGGGATTAACAGATACGCAGTATTTT.

This clonotype was seen more than once but under ten times. V and J are TRBV5-1 and TRBJ2-7, with D possibly matching TRBD2 (7 bases). The CDR3 consists of 15 residues. The ends were cut back, 4 bases at V and 2 bases at J, with 16 bases in the middle. Germline CDR1 and CDR2: SGHRS and YFSETQ. The chain's CDR3 is CASSEGGIGPYEQYF. The CDR3 DNA follows: TGCGCCAGCAGCGAGGGGGGGATTGGACCCTACGAGCAGTACTTC.

Many counts were recorded for this clonotype. The chain has TRBV7-3 and TRBJ2-3, with D perhaps matching TRBD2 (6 bases). This CDR3 region has 17 residues. The V gene's germline CDR1 is SGHTA and CDR2 FQGTGA. Trimming removed 2 bases from V and 2 bases from J, with 17 bases in between. CDR3 protein: CASSLLPPSGPTDTQYF. The CDR3 bases are TGTGCCAGCAGCTTACTCCCCCCGAGCGGGCCCACAGATACGCAGTATTTT.

The chain is built from TRBV27 and TRBJ2-3; D may be TRBD2 (5 bases). Trimming took off 3 bases at V and 10 bases at J, with 8 bases between the two ends. This CDR3 spans 11 amino acids. Germline CDR1 reads MNHEY; CDR2 reads SMNVEV (reference sequence). CDR3 bases: TGTGCCAGCAGTTTGGGAGCGTCGCAGTATTTT. Its protein is CASSLGASQYF.

The chain links TRBV30 to TRBJ1-1, with a possible D match to TRBD1 (5 bases). CDR1 and CDR2 (germline): GTSNPN, SVGIG (reference sequence). The CDR3 length is 13 residues. The ends were cut back, 3 bases at V and 4 bases at J, with 12 bases in the middle. CDR3 in DNA: TGTGCCTGGAGGTTTAGGGGAAGCACTGAAGCTTTCTTT. It yields the protein CAWRFRGSTEAFF.

The rearrangement uses TRBV4-1 and TRBJ1-1; D might be TRBD1 (6 bases). The CDR3 contains 14 residues. Looked up from germline, CDR1 is MGHRA and CDR2 is YSYEKL. V was trimmed by 2 bases and J by 5 bases, leaving 12 bases between them. CDR3 in amino acids: CASSQTTGMTEAFF. The CDR3 DNA is TGCGCCAGCAGCCAAACGACAGGAATGACTGAAGCTTTCTTT.

This clonotype has only a few counts. V gene TRBV10-3 combines with J gene TRBJ2-1; 10 bases agree with TRBD2. The trim removed 6 bases at V and 8 bases at J, leaving 13 bases unmatched. CDR3 size: 16 residues. Germline V CDR1 and CDR2: ENHRY, SYGVKD. The CDR3 nucleotides are TGTGCCATCAGCTACCCGGGGGCTAGCGGGGGTGATGAGCAGTTCTTC. This sequence encodes CAISYPGASGGDEQFF.

This chain connects TRBV7-2 to TRBJ1-3; D unresolved. The germline V gene has CDR1 SGHTA and CDR2 FQGNSA. V lost 0 bases, J lost 4 bases, and 16 bases lay in between. The CDR3 runs to 17 residues. In DNA, the CDR3 is TGTGCCAGCAGCTTAGCGGAGGTTGGGAGAACCGGAAACACCATATATTTT. It encodes CASSLAEVGRTGNTIYF.

This clonotype was observed many times. CDR3 loop: CASKSQGSSSYEQYF. Here the CDR3 DNA reads TGTGCCAGCAAAAGTCAGGGCTCGAGCTCCTACGAGCAGTACTTC. The rearrangement joins TRBV6-2 or TRBV6-3 to TRBJ2-7; tentatively, D is TRBD1 (5 bases). In germline, CDR1 is MNHEY, CDR2 SVGEGT. This CDR3 has 15 amino acids. The V gene lost 7 bases and the J gene lost 0 bases, with 16 bases spanning the gap.

This clonotype was counted many times. The V gene is TRBV4-2, the J gene TRBJ2-5, with TRBD2 identical over 8 bases. Germline CDR1 is LGHNA and CDR2 is YNFKEQ. This CDR3 region has 17 residues. After removal of 0 bases from V and 1 base from J, the junction contained 7 bases not matched to a gene. The CDR3 coding sequence is TGTGCCAGCAGCCAAGATCCCACTAGCGGAGGCCAAGAGACCCAGTACTTC. Its translation is CASSQDPTSGGQETQYF.

This clonotype was counted ten times or more. The chain recombines TRBV20-1 with TRBJ1-1, with D perhaps TRBD1 (6 bases). Germline assignment: CDR1 DFQATT and CDR2 SNEGSKA (reference sequence). There are 14 residues in the CDR3. Trimming cost V 0 bases and J 4 bases, with 12 bases left between them. CDR3 DNA sequence: TGCAGTGCTAGAGAGCTGGGGGCGAGCACTGAAGCTTTCTTT. Protein: CSARELGASTEAFF.

This clonotype appeared many times. The chain uses TRBV20-1 and TRBJ2-3; 7 bases fit TRBD1. CDR1 DFQATT and CDR2 SNEGSKA come from the germline V gene (reference sequence). The J segment lost 2 bases and the V segment lost 5 bases, leaving 4 bases of the junction unmatched. CDR3 length equals 13 residues. As DNA, the CDR3 is TGCAGTGCTGTACAGGGGCTCACAGATACGCAGTATTTT. As protein: CSAVQGLTDTQYF.

This clonotype showed up just a few times. This chain uses TRBV28 with TRBJ1-2, with D unclear. The CDR3 contains 13 residues. Germline assignment: CDR1 MDHEN and CDR2 SYDVKM. V was shortened by 7 bases and J by 7 bases, with 16 bases between the two germline ends. CDR3 DNA: TGTGCCAGCACCTCGGAGTCAGTTCGTGGCTACACCTTC. This encodes CASTSESVRGYTF.

This clonotype was counted ten times or more. The rearrangement uses TRBV20-1 and TRBJ2-3; 12 bases agree with TRBD2. The J segment lost 5 bases and the V segment lost 0 bases, leaving 9 bases of the junction unmatched. CDR1 and CDR2 (germline): DFQATT, SNEGSKA (reference sequence). The CDR3 length is 17 residues. DNA of the CDR3: TGCAGTGCTAGAGATCCCAGACTAGCGGGAGATGAAGATACGCAGTATTTT. Protein product: CSARDPRLAGDEDTQYF.

The table lists this clonotype with a few counts. The CDR3 loop reads CSARKLAGVSYEQYF. In DNA form, the CDR3 reads TGCAGTGCTAGAAAACTAGCGGGTGTATCCTACGAGCAGTACTTC. V is TRBV20-1 and J is TRBJ2-7, with TRBD2 matching 9 bases. CDR1 is DFQATT, CDR2 SNEGSKA, per germline (reference sequence). The length of the CDR3 is 15 residues. V lost 2 bases, J lost 1 base, and 6 bases stayed unmatched.

V is TRBV2 and J is TRBJ1-4, with 8 bases fitting TRBD1. The trim removed 7 bases at V and 3 bases at J, leaving 7 bases unmatched. Looked up from germline, CDR1 is SNHLY and CDR2 is FYNNEI. This CDR3 spans 15 amino acids. The CDR3 region is CASTTPGQANEKLFF. In DNA, the CDR3 is TGTGCCAGCACCACCCCGGGACAGGCTAATGAAAAACTGTTTTTT. Variable domain in full (rest from reference TRBV2 and TRBJ1-4): EPEVTQTPSHQVTQMGQEVILRCVPISNHLYFYWYRQILGQKVEFLVSFYNNEISEKSEIFDDQFSVERPDGSNFTLKIRSTKLEDSAMYFCASTTPGQANEKLFFGSGTQLSVL.

As DNA, the CDR3 is TGTGCCAGCAGCGGCCGAGGGACTAGCGGGAGTTGGGGTTCCTACGAGCAGTACTTC. This sequence encodes CASSGRGTSGSWGSYEQYF. This sequence joins TRBV11-1 and TRBJ2-7; 14 bases map to TRBD2. Unmatched junction bases numbered 13, after V lost 5 bases and J lost 1 base. The CDR3 is 19 amino acids. Germline CDR1 is SGHAT and CDR2 is FQDESV (reference sequence).

This clonotype was seen at least ten times. The chain employs TRBV20-1 and TRBJ2-5, with 9 bases matching TRBD1. The CDR3 runs to 13 residues. J gave up 9 bases and V 2 bases, and 7 bases lay outside the gene matches. Germline CDR1 DFQATT, CDR2 SNEGSKA (reference sequence). CDR3 DNA sequence: TGCAGTGCTAGACAACAGGGGGCCCCCTCCCAGTACTTC. As protein: CSARQQGAPSQYF.

The V and J genes are TRBV28 and TRBJ1-6, with a tentative D call TRBD1 (5 bases). Germline CDR1 MDHEN, CDR2 SYDVKM. The CDR3 spans 14 residues. V shed 4 bases and J shed 8 bases, with 12 bases lying between them. As DNA, the CDR3 is TGTGCCAGCAGTTCGGGACGGGGGTATTCACCCCTCCACTTT. As protein: CASSSGRGYSPLHF.

Ten or more counts support this clonotype. Written as DNA, the CDR3 is TGTGCCAGCAGCGTAGGATGGGAGTATAATTCACCCCTCCACTTT. This translates into CASSVGWEYNSPLHF. The chain joins TRBV9 to TRBJ1-6, with D unresolved. Per germline, CDR1 SGDLS and CDR2 YYNGEE. Between the trimmed V and J ends, which lost 0 bases and 4 bases, there was a span of 8 bases. The CDR3 covers 15 residues.

This clonotype was seen only a few times. The V call is TRBV7-2, the J call TRBJ2-4, with D possibly matching TRBD1 (6 bases). Trimming took off 6 bases at V and 4 bases at J, with 10 bases between the two ends. Per the germline V gene, CDR1 is SGHTA and CDR2 is FQGNSA. This CDR3 spans 13 amino acids. The CDR3 spells CASRRDTKNIQYF. CDR3 nucleotides: TGTGCCAGCAGGAGGGACACTAAAAACATTCAGTACTTC.

This clonotype was detected a few times. The chain employs TRBV6-5 and TRBJ1-1, with D unclear. Per germline, CDR1 MNHEY and CDR2 SVGAGI. The V end was cut by 4 bases, the J end by 5 bases, with 11 bases between. The CDR3 has 13 amino acids. The DNA for the CDR3 is TGTGCCAGCAGTTTAAACCGCAGAACTGAAGCTTTCTTT. Its translation is CASSLNRRTEAFF.